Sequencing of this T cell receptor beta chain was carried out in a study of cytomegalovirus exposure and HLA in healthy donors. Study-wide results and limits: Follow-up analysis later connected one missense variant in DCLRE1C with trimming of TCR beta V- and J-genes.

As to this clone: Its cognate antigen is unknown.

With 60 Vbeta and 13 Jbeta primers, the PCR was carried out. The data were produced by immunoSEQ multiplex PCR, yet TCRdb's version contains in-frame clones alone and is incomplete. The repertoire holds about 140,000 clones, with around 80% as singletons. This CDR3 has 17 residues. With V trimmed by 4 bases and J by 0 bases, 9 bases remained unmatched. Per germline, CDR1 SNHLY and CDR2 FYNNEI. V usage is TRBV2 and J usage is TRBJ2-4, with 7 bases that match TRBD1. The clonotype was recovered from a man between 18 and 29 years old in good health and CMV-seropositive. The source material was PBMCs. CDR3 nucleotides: TGTGCCAGCAGTGGTGGGACAGAAGGCCTAGCCAAAAACATTCAGTACTTC. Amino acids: CASSGGTEGLAKNIQYF.